The 17 T cell receptor beta chains below come from one sample, sequenced in a study of shared clonotypes between healthy human individuals. The protocol was immunoSEQ multiplex PCR, while the TCRdb copy is restricted to in-frame clones and leaves out a portion. The repertoire holds over 2,000,000 clones, with over 85% as singletons. Positively selected for CCR7, the CD45RO-negative cells used as naive CD8 cells excluded terminally differentiated effector memory CD45RA+ cells. The specimen sequenced was naive CD8+ T cells from PBMCs. The source of these receptors is a man in his late teens or twenties in good health. Some clones in this sample may be carry-over from other donors' samples.

As regards this clone: Within the sample, other DNA sequences also encode this same CDR3. The rearrangement joins TRBV7-9 to TRBJ2-5; D is possibly TRBD1 or TRBD2 (5 bases each). The germline CDR1 and CDR2 sequences are SEHNR and FQNEAQ (reference sequence). This CDR3 region has 12 residues. The V gene lost 3 bases and the J gene lost 5 bases, with 7 bases spanning the gap. CDR3 loop: CASSLGRETQYF. In DNA, the CDR3 is TGTGCCAGCAGCTTGGGACGGGAGACCCAGTACTTC.

The chain links TRBV28 to TRBJ1-1; D may be TRBD1 (6 bases). Trimming removed 5 bases from V and 11 bases from J, with 27 bases in between. The CDR3 has 16 residues. Germline V gene lookup returns CDR1 MDHEN and CDR2 SYDVKM. CDR3 DNA sequence: TGTGCCAGCAGTACGAATCTCATTACAGGGTTCGAGAGTGCTTTCTTT. It codes for CASSTNLITGFESAFF.

This chain links TRBV28 with TRBJ1-3, with D uncertain. The CDR3 runs 15 residues. Looked up from germline, CDR1 is MDHEN and CDR2 is SYDVKM. V lost 5 bases to trimming and J lost 2 bases, with 13 bases between them. The CDR3 region has the DNA TGTGCCAGCAGTCCCGGCATATGGACTGGAAACACCATATATTTT. Protein sequence: CASSPGIWTGNTIYF.

This chain connects TRBV28 to TRBJ2-5; possible D gene TRBD1, 5 bases. Germline loops: CDR1 MDHEN, CDR2 SYDVKM. Trimming pared 4 bases from V and 0 bases from J, leaving 15 bases between. The CDR3 extends over 16 amino acids. The CDR3 here is CASSSPRETYQETQYF. CDR3 sequence (DNA): TGTGCCAGCAGTTCCCCCAGGGAAACGTACCAAGAGACCCAGTACTTC.

The V gene is TRBV19, the J gene TRBJ2-3; D may be TRBD1 (5 bases). Germline CDR1 LNHDA, CDR2 SQIVND (reference sequence). Trimming left V 6 bases short and J 6 bases short, with 19 bases between. The CDR3 sequence is 15 residues long. CDR3 DNA sequence: TGTGCCAGTAGCTCAGGGATTTTAAGGTTCGATACGCAGTATTTT. Its protein is CASSSGILRFDTQYF.

The V and J genes are TRBV5-1 and TRBJ2-7, with TRBD2 matching 7 bases. This CDR3 is 15 amino acids long. Losses at the gene ends were 1 base for V and 4 bases for J; bases not matched to a gene: 8. Germline CDR1 reads SGHRS; CDR2 reads YFSETQ. The CDR3 region is CASSLRGDAQYEQYF. The DNA for the CDR3 is TGCGCCAGCAGCTTGCGGGGGGACGCCCAATACGAGCAGTACTTC.

The V call is TRBV7-8, the J call TRBJ1-5; 9 positions agree with TRBD1. CDR3 length: 14 amino acids. The germline CDR1 and CDR2 sequences are SGHVS and FQNEAQ. Trimming removed 5 bases from V and 7 bases from J; junction bases left unmatched: 6. CDR3 in DNA: TGTGCCAGCAGCCCAGGGACAGGGAGCCAGCCCCAGCATTTT. This sequence encodes CASSPGTGSQPQHF. The whole variable domain, filled in from reference TRBV7-8 and TRBJ1-5, reads GAGVSQSPRYKVAKRGQDVALRCDPISGHVSLFWYQQALGQGPEFLTYFQNEAQLDKSGLPSDRFFAERPEGSVSTLKIQRTQQEDSAVYLCASSPGTGSQPQHFGDGTRLSIL.

V and J are TRBV7-2 and TRBJ2-3, with TRBD2 matching over 9 bases. Germline trimming cut 5 bases from V and 2 bases from J; bases unmatched to any gene: 8. Germline V gives CDR1 SGHTA, CDR2 FQGNSA. The CDR3 is 16 residues long. CDR3 coding DNA: TGTGCCAGCAGCCTCCGACTAGCGGACAACACAGATACGCAGTATTTT. Protein sequence: CASSLRLADNTDTQYF. Combining the CDR3 with reference TRBV7-2 and TRBJ2-3 gives the whole variable domain GAGVSQSPSNKVTEKGKDVELRCDPISGHTALYWYRQSLGQGLEFLIYFQGNSAPDKSGLPSDRFSAERTGGSVSTLTIQRTQQEDSAVYLCASSLRLADNTDTQYFGPGTRLTVL.

The V call is TRBV4-2, the J call TRBJ2-2; 8 bases are shared with TRBD2. Per germline, CDR1 LGHNA and CDR2 YNFKEQ. The V segment lost 4 bases and the J segment 4 bases; nucleotides outside the gene matches: 5. This CDR3 has 15 residues. The CDR3 DNA follows: TGTGCCAGCAGCCCAGCGGGAGTGGGCACCGGGGAGCTGTTTTTT. This sequence encodes CASSPAGVGTGELFF.

This chain joins TRBV5-1 and TRBJ2-4; no definite D call. From germline, CDR1 is SGHRS and CDR2 YFSETQ. The CDR3 consists of 15 residues. The V end was cut by 0 bases, the J end by 7 bases, with 14 bases between. CDR3 loop: CASSLGRRVENIQYF. CDR3 DNA: TGCGCCAGCAGCTTGGGTCGACGTGTCGAGAACATTCAGTACTTC.

This chain connects TRBV6-5 to TRBJ2-3; D unclear. The CDR3 extends over 15 amino acids. V lost 2 bases and J 4 bases, leaving 13 bases between the germline ends. Germline V lookup: CDR1 MNHEY, CDR2 SVGAGI. CDR3 coding DNA: TGTGCCAGCAGTTACGAGGTTACCGGCGCAGATACGCAGTATTTT. It specifies CASSYEVTGADTQYF.

For the CDR3, the DNA is TGTGCCAGCAGTTCGGGACAGCGGAACACTGAAGCTTTCTTT. Its translation is CASSSGQRNTEAFF. The gene calls are TRBV28 and TRBJ1-1; 7 nucleotides align to TRBD1. Germline assignment: CDR1 MDHEN and CDR2 SYDVKM. V lost 4 bases to trimming and J lost 1 base; unmatched junction nucleotides: 3. The CDR3 length is 14 residues. The full variable domain, with the rest looked up from reference TRBV28 and TRBJ1-1, is DVKVTQSSRYLVKRTGEKVFLECVQDMDHENMFWYRQDPGLGLRLIYFSYDVKMKEKGDIPEGYSVSREKKERFSLILESASTNQTSMYLCASSSGQRNTEAFFGQGTRLTVV.

Regarding this clone: The sample contains more than one DNA sequence encoding this CDR3. The chain carries TRBV27 and TRBJ2-2; D is unresolved. CDR3 length equals 14 residues. Germline V gives CDR1 MNHEY, CDR2 SMNVEV (reference sequence). V gave up 1 base and J gave up 5 bases, with 8 bases separating them. CDR3 sequence: CASSLLPLTGELFF. The CDR3 coding sequence is TGTGCCAGCAGTTTATTGCCGCTTACCGGGGAGCTGTTTTTT.

V usage is TRBV5-6 and J usage is TRBJ2-2; 10 positions match TRBD2. Germline V lookup: CDR1 SGHDT, CDR2 YYEEEE. Unmatched junction bases numbered 5, after V lost 3 bases and J lost 3 bases. The CDR3 runs to 16 residues. Here the CDR3 reads CASSSRLAGHTGELFF. CDR3 DNA: TGTGCCAGCAGCTCCCGACTAGCGGGTCACACCGGGGAGCTGTTTTTT.

The chain has TRBV29-1 and TRBJ2-1; D remains ambiguous. Germline CDR1 is SQVTM and CDR2 is ANQGSEA. This CDR3 has 14 residues. Trimming stripped 4 bases from V and 0 bases from J, with 10 bases between. The CDR3 region has the DNA TGCAGCGTTGTGGGCACTGGCTCCTACAATGAGCAGTTCTTC. The encoded protein is CSVVGTGSYNEQFF.

V is TRBV19 and J is TRBJ2-7; D not resolved. Trimming pared 7 bases from V and 3 bases from J, leaving 7 bases between. Looked up from germline, CDR1 is LNHDA and CDR2 is SQIVND (reference sequence). CDR3 length: 11 residues. CDR3 nucleotide sequence: TGTGCCAGTACCAATAGCTACGAGCAGTACTTC. This encodes CASTNSYEQYF.

The chain is built from TRBV5-5 and TRBJ1-4, with D tentatively TRBD1 (5 bases). The V gene's germline CDR1 is SGHKS and CDR2 YYEKEE (reference sequence). The ends were cut back, 0 bases at V and 8 bases at J, with 14 bases in the middle. The CDR3 runs 15 residues. The CDR3 DNA sequence: TGTGCCAGCAGCTTGGCCGGCAGGGCGGAAGAAAAACTGTTTTTT. Its protein product is CASSLAGRAEEKLFF.